The 24 T cell receptor beta chains below were found in one sample sequenced in a study of T cell repertoires in breast cancer. During the second nested PCR, blocking oligonucleotides suppressed genes that were not paired. MiXCR, applied by TCRdb to the emulsion pairing reads, yields one record per CDR3 protein. The sample records tens of thousands of distinct CDR3 sequences, roughly 42% being singletons. An expanded emulsion RT-PCR with primers for all TCR V genes paired CD8+ T cell chains. The sequenced sample was CD8+ T cells. The source is a pool of human donors with breast cancer or a healthy control (not recorded which).

This chain joins TRBV29-1 and TRBJ2-1; D might be TRBD2 (6 bases). The germline CDR1 and CDR2 sequences are SQVTM and ANQGSEA. V lost 6 bases and J 5 bases, leaving 20 bases between the germline ends. The CDR3 extends over 15 amino acids. CDR3 loop: CSVRPLERANNEQFF. CDR3 in DNA: TGCAGCGTCCGGCCCTTGGAGCGGGCAAACAATGAGCAGTTCTTC.

CDR3 in amino acids: CASSGDFNLHEQFF. The DNA for the CDR3 is TGCGCCAGCAGCGGGGACTTTAATCTGCATGAGCAGTTCTTC. The chain links TRBV5-1 to TRBJ2-1, with TRBD2 as a possible D gene (6 bases). The V end lost 4 bases, the J end lost 8 bases, and 16 bases lay between the germline ends. Germline-derived CDR1 and CDR2 are SGHRS and YFSETQ. The CDR3 has 14 amino acids.

The V call is TRBV3-1, the J call TRBJ1-4, with D possibly TRBD1 on 6 matching bases. Looked up from germline, CDR1 is LGHDT and CDR2 is YNNKEL (reference sequence). This CDR3 contains 12 residues. V lost 3 bases and J 13 bases, leaving 12 bases between the germline ends. CDR3 amino acids: CASSQKTGGLFF. CDR3 in DNA: TGTGCCAGCAGCCAGAAGACAGGTGGACTGTTTTTT.

The chain couples TRBV4-2 to TRBJ1-3, with a tentative D call TRBD1 (5 bases). The CDR3 sequence is 15 residues long. The germline V and J ends were trimmed by 0 bases and 4 bases, with 10 bases remaining between them. The germline CDR1 and CDR2 sequences are LGHNA and YNFKEQ. The CDR3 region has the DNA TGTGCCAGCAGCCAAGATGCGGCAGGGGGAAACACCATATATTTT. It is translated as CASSQDAAGGNTIYF.

This clonotype was seen once. The chain uses TRBV29-1 and TRBJ2-3; weak D call: TRBD2 (5 bases). This CDR3 is 16 amino acids long. V gave up 5 bases and J gave up 6 bases, with 24 bases separating them. Per germline, CDR1 SQVTM and CDR2 ANQGSEA. Here the CDR3 reads CSVPLGGRNSLDTQYF. In DNA form, the CDR3 reads TGCAGCGTTCCCCTCGGAGGCCGAAACTCCCTCGATACGCAGTATTTT.

CDR3 in DNA: TGTGCCAGCAGTTACTCAGACTACGAGCAGTACTTC. It yields the protein CASSYSDYEQYF. The chain carries TRBV6-6 and TRBJ2-7; D is unresolved. CDR3 size: 12 residues. Trimming took 0 bases from V and 3 from J, leaving 3 bases between them. Germline lookup yields CDR1 MNHNY and CDR2 SVGAGI (reference sequence).

This rearrangement joins TRBV7-9 to TRBJ2-7; the match to TRBD2 covers 9 bases. CDR3 length: 17 residues. Germline values: CDR1 SEHNR, CDR2 FQNEAQ (reference sequence). V trimming: 0 bases; J trimming: 4 bases; junction bases outside the gene matches: 10. The CDR3 DNA sequence: TGTGCCAGCAGCTTAGCGCGGGCTAGCGGGGAACAATACGAGCAGTACTTC. Residues: CASSLARASGEQYEQYF.

This clonotype was recorded many times. This rearrangement joins TRBV15 to TRBJ2-1, with D tentatively TRBD1 (5 bases). Germline V gives CDR1 LNHNV, CDR2 YYDKDF (reference sequence). This CDR3 has 13 amino acids. V lost 1 base to trimming and J lost 6 bases, with 7 bases between them. The CDR3 protein is CATSRGGSNEQFF. In DNA, the CDR3 is TGTGCCACCAGCAGAGGGGGCTCCAATGAGCAGTTCTTC.

The chain recombines TRBV18 with TRBJ2-5; the D gene is possibly TRBD1 (6 bases). V lost 6 bases, J lost 1 base, and 15 bases lay in between. Germline V lookup: CDR1 KGHSH, CDR2 LQKENI. The CDR3 covers 15 residues. Here the CDR3 DNA reads TGTGCCAGCTCGCCGGGGATGGGGGCCCAAGAGACCCAGTACTTC. This gives the protein CASSPGMGAQETQYF.

The sample holds a few counts of this clonotype. V usage is TRBV5-1 and J usage is TRBJ2-5; 8 nucleotides line up with TRBD2. CDR1 is SGHRS, CDR2 YFSETQ, per germline. With V trimmed by 0 bases and J by 4 bases, 5 bases remained unmatched. The CDR3 loop spans 15 amino acids. In DNA, the CDR3 is TGCGCCAGCAGCTTGGTGGCGGGGGGACCAGAGACCCAGTACTTC. Amino acid sequence: CASSLVAGGPETQYF.

The table lists this clonotype with a few counts. The chain couples TRBV20-1 to TRBJ2-5, with D unclear. The V gene's germline CDR1 is DFQATT and CDR2 SNEGSKA (reference sequence). The CDR3 is made up of 12 amino acids. The V and J ends lost 2 bases and 4 bases respectively, with 8 bases between them. CDR3 region: CSARSHLETQYF. The CDR3 DNA follows: TGCAGTGCTAGAAGTCACTTAGAGACCCAGTACTTC.

To note about this clonotype: A much larger clone lies a single base off, so this may be a read error. The conserved final phenylalanine or tryptophan is absent from the CDR3, which likely points to a read error. The chain uses TRBV27 and TRBJ2-6; TRBD1 matches 7 bases. The length of the CDR3 is 14 residues. The V gene end was trimmed by 8 bases and the J gene end by 0 bases; junction bases not matched to a gene: 1. Germline V gene lookup returns CDR1 MNHEY and CDR2 SMNVEV (reference sequence). CDR3 region: CASGTDSGANVLTL. CDR3 sequence (DNA): TGTGCCAGCGGGACAGACTCTGGGGCCAACGTCCTGACTTTA.

The J gene is TRBJ2-7, the V gene TRBV7-2, with TRBD2 matching over 9 bases. CDR1 is SGHTA and CDR2 is FQGNSA in the germline V gene. The ends lost 5 bases at V and 2 bases at J; junction bases unmatched: 10. CDR3 size: 16 residues. The DNA for the CDR3 is TGTGCCAGCAGCATCGCGGCGACTAGCGGAACCTACGAGCAGTACTTC. Translation: CASSIAATSGTYEQYF.

This clonotype has only a few counts. The CDR3 region has the DNA TGTGCCAGCAGTGACCATACGCGGGTGAACTATGGCTACACCTTC. Translation: CASSDHTRVNYGYTF. The chain uses TRBV6-1 and TRBJ1-2; D is ambiguous. The CDR3 runs 15 residues. V was trimmed by 3 bases and J by 2 bases, leaving 13 bases between them. Germline lookup yields CDR1 MNHNS and CDR2 SASEGT.

In the case of this clonotype: It is likely a read error, because the conserved phenylalanine at the end of the CDR3 is missing. V and J are TRBV6-1 and TRBJ1-1, with 8 bases aligning to TRBD1. The CDR3 loop spans 15 amino acids. The trim removed 3 bases at V and 4 bases at J, leaving 7 bases unmatched. Germline CDR1 and CDR2: MNHNS and SASEGT. CDR3 amino acids: CASSERQGSPTEAFL. The DNA for the CDR3 is TGTGCCAGCAGTGAGCGACAGGGGTCTCCCACTGAAGCTTTCCTT.

This clonotype was observed a handful of times. V usage is TRBV27 and J usage is TRBJ1-1; D perhaps matches TRBD1 (6 bases). Germline lookup yields CDR1 MNHEY and CDR2 SMNVEV (reference sequence). Trimming cost V 3 bases and J 1 base, with 21 bases left between them. The CDR3 totals 18 residues. DNA for the CDR3: TGTGCCAGCAGTTTCACTCAGTTACCGGGACACACGAACACTGAAGCTTTCTTT. It specifies CASSFTQLPGHTNTEAFF.

The rearrangement uses TRBV28 and TRBJ2-2, with a possible D match to TRBD2 (7 bases). The germline V and J ends were trimmed by 2 bases and 3 bases, with 10 bases remaining between them. The CDR3 contains 15 residues. Germline CDR1 MDHEN, CDR2 SYDVKM. CDR3 sequence reads: CASSLVGGHTGELFF. DNA for the CDR3: TGTGCCAGCAGTTTAGTGGGGGGGCACACCGGGGAGCTGTTTTTT.

The genes are TRBV29-1 and TRBJ2-7; 12 nucleotides agree with TRBD2. Germline V gene sequence: CDR1 SQVTM, CDR2 ANQGSEA. The CDR3 loop spans 13 amino acids. As DNA, the CDR3 is TGCAGTCCTAAAGGGACTAGCGGGTACGAGCAGTACTTC. Amino acid sequence: CSPKGTSGYEQYF.

This clonotype was picked up a small number of times. The chain employs TRBV20-1 and TRBJ1-3, with TRBD1 matching over 8 bases. Losses at the gene ends were 5 bases for V and 0 bases for J; bases not matched to a gene: 18. CDR3 length equals 19 residues. Germline CDR1 DFQATT, CDR2 SNEGSKA (reference sequence). CDR3 nucleotide sequence: TGCAGTGCTCGATACCGGGACAGGAAGGTTGGGGTCTCTGGAAACACCATATATTTT. Translating it yields CSARYRDRKVGVSGNTIYF.

The chain is built from TRBV20-1 and TRBJ1-2; D is unclear. This CDR3 has 12 amino acids. Trimming left V 3 bases short and J 8 bases short, with 13 bases between. Germline CDR1 and CDR2: DFQATT and SNEGSKA (reference sequence). The CDR3 loop reads CSASIPGSGYTF. The CDR3 DNA is TGCAGTGCTAGTATCCCGGGGAGCGGCTACACCTTC.

On this clonotype: This sequence may be a read error, since a much larger clone differs from it by one base. The chain is built from TRBV6-1 and TRBJ1-3; D is uncertain. The germline V gene encodes CDR1 MNHNS and CDR2 SASEGT. The CDR3 spans 14 residues. CDR3 protein: CASSRTDSGNTVYF. The CDR3 coding sequence is TGTGCCAGCAGTCGGACGGACTCTGGAAACACCGTATATTTT.

The gene calls are TRBV2 and TRBJ2-5, with 7 bases that match TRBD1. Germline values: CDR1 SNHLY, CDR2 FYNNEI. The V and J ends lost 8 bases and 0 bases, in that order; junction bases with no gene match: 6. The CDR3 has 14 residues. CDR3 in DNA: TGTGCCAGCGCCCCGGGACAGTACCAAGAGACCCAGTACTTC. Protein: CASAPGQYQETQYF.

In regard to this clonotype: One end of the junction does not line up with germline, which may come from a read error. The chain carries TRBV12-3 or TRBV12-4 and TRBJ2-2; 7 bases are shared with TRBD1. The CDR3 has 12 amino acids. CDR3 sequence (DNA): TGTGCCAGCAGTCATTACCCAGGGGGGCTGTTTTTT. The encoded protein is CASSHYPGGLFF.

Notes on this clonotype: A clone one base away is much larger, so this may be a read error. This chain joins TRBV28 and TRBJ2-7, with 7 bases fitting TRBD2. The CDR3 covers 15 residues. The germline V gene encodes CDR1 MDHEN and CDR2 SYDVKM. V trimming: 4 bases; J trimming: 2 bases; junction bases outside the gene matches: 8. CDR3 protein: CASSSTGLDAYEQYF. CDR3 DNA: TGTGCCAGCAGTTCTACCGGACTAGACGCCTACGAGCAGTACTTC.